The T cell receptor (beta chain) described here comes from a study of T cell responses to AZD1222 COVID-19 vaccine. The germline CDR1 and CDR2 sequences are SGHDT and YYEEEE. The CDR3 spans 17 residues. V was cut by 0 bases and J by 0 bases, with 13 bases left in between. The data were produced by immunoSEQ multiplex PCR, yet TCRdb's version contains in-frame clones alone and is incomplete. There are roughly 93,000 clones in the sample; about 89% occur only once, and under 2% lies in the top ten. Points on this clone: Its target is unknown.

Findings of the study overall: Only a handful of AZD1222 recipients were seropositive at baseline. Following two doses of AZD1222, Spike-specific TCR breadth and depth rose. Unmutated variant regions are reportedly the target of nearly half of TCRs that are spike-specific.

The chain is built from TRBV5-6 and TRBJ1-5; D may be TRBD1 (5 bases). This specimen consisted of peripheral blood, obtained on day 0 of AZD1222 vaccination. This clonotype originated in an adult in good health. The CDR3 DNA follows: TGTGCCAGCAGCTTGGGGTCAGGGACCTATAGCAATCAGCCCCAGCATTTT. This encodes CASSLGSGTYSNQPQHF.